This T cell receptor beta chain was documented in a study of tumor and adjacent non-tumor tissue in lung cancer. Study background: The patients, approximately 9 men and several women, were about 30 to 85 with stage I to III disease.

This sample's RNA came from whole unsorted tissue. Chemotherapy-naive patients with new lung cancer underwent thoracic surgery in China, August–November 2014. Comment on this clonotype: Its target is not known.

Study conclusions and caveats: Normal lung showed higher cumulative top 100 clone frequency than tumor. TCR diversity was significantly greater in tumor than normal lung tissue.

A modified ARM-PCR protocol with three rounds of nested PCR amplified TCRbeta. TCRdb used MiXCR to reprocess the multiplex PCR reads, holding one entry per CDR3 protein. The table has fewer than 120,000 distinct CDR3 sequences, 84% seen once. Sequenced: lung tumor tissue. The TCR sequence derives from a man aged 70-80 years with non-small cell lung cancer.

DNA of the CDR3: TGTGCCATCCGAGACAGGGCGGTTGGCTACACCTTC. Its translation: CAIRDRAVGYTF. The chain links TRBV10-3 to TRBJ1-2, with TRBD1 matching 7 bases. Germline V CDR1 and CDR2: ENHRY, SYGVKD. V shed 8 bases, J shed 7 bases, and the junction held 7 bases outside the gene matches. CDR3 size: 12 residues.